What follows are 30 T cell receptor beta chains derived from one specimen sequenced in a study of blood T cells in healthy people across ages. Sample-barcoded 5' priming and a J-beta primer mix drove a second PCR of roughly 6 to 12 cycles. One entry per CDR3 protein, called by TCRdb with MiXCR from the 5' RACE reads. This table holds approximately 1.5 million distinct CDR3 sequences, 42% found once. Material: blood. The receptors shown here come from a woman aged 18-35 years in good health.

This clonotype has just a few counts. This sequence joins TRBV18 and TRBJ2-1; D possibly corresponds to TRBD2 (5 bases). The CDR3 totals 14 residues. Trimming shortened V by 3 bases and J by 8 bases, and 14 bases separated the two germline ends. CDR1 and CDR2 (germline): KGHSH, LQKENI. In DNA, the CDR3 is TGTGCCAGCTCACCTGCACGGACTTTGGATGAGCAGTTCTTC. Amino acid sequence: CASSPARTLDEQFF.

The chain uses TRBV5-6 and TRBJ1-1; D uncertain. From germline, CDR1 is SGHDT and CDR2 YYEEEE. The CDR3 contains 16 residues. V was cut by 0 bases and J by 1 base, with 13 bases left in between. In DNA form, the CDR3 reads TGTGCCAGCAGCTTGGCAGCGGGGTACTCGAACACTGAAGCTTTCTTT. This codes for CASSLAAGYSNTEAFF.

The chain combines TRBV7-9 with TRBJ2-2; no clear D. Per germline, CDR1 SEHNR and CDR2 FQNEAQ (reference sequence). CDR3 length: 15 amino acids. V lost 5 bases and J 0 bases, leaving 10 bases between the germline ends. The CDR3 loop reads CASSPPAANTGELFF. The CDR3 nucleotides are TGTGCCAGCAGCCCCCCTGCAGCGAACACCGGGGAGCTGTTTTTT.

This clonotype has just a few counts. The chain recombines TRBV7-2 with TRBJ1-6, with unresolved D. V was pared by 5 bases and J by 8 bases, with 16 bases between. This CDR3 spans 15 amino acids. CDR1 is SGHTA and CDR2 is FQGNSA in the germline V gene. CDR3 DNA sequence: TGTGCCAGCAGCCCTCGTCCCAACACCGATTCACCCCTCCACTTT. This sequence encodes CASSPRPNTDSPLHF. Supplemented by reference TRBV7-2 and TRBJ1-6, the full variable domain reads GAGVSQSPSNKVTEKGKDVELRCDPISGHTALYWYRQSLGQGLEFLIYFQGNSAPDKSGLPSDRFSAERTGGSVSTLTIQRTQQEDSAVYLCASSPRPNTDSPLHFGNGTRLTVT.

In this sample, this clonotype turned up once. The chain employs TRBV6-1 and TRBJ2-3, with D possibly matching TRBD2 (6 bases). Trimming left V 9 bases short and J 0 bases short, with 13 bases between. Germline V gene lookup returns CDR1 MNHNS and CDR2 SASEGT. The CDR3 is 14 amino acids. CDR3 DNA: TGTGCCAGTTCGGGACTCTGGAGCACAGATACGCAGTATTTT. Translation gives CASSGLWSTDTQYF.

The CDR3 reads CASSQVGSDYGYTF. The CDR3 coding sequence is TGTGCCAGCAGCCAAGTGGGTTCTGACTATGGCTACACCTTC. V usage is TRBV3-1 and J usage is TRBJ1-2; D remains unclear. The V end lost 1 base, the J end lost 3 bases, and 9 bases lay between the germline ends. This CDR3 is built from 14 residues. CDR1 and CDR2 from the germline V gene are LGHDT and YNNKEL (reference sequence).

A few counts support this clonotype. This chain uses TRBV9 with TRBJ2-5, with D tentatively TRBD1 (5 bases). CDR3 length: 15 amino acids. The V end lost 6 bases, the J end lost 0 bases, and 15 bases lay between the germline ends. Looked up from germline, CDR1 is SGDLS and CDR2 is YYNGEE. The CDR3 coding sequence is TGTGCCAGCACCCCAGGGCAACTGTACCAAGAGACCCAGTACTTC. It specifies CASTPGQLYQETQYF.

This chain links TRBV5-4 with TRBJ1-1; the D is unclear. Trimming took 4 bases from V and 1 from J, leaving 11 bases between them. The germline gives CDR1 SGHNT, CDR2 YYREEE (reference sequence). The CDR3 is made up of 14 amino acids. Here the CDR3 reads CASSTGPSNTEAFF. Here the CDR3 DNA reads TGTGCCAGCAGCACCGGACCTTCGAACACTGAAGCTTTCTTT. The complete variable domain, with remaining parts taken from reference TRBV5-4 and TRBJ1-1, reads ETGVTQSPTHLIKTRGQQVTLRCSSQSGHNTVSWYQQALGQGPQFIFQYYREEENGRGNFPPRFSGLQFPNYSSELNVNALELDDSALYLCASSTGPSNTEAFFGQGTRLTVV.

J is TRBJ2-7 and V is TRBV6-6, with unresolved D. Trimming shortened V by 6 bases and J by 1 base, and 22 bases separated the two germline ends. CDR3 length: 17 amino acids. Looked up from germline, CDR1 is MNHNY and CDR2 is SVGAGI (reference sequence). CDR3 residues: CASRARILRQRSYEQYF. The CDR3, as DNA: TGTGCCAGCAGAGCCAGGATTTTAAGGCAGAGATCCTACGAGCAGTACTTC.

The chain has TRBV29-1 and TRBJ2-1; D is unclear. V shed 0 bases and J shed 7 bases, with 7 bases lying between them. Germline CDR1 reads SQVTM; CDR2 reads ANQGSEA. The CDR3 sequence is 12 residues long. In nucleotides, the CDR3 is TGCAGCGTTGAAGAGGGCTTGAATGAGCAGTTCTTC. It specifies CSVEEGLNEQFF.

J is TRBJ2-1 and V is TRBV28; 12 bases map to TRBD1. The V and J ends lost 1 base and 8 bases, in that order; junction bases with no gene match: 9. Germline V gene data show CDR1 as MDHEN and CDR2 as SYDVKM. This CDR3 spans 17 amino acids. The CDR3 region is CASSLFRYRDRGHEQFF. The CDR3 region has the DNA TGTGCCAGCAGTTTATTCCGATACCGGGACAGGGGGCATGAGCAGTTCTTC.

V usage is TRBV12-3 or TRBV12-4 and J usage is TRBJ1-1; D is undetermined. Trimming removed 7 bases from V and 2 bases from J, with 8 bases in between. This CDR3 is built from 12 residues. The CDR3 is CASKIPNTEAFF. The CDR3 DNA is TGTGCCAGCAAGATCCCTAACACTGAAGCTTTCTTT.

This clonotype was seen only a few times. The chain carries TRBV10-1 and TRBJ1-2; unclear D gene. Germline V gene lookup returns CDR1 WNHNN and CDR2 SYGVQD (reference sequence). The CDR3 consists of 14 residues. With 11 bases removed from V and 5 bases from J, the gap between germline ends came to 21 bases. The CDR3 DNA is TGCGCCGACGGAAGGTGGGGTCGTCTGTATGGCTACACCTTC. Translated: CADGRWGRLYGYTF.

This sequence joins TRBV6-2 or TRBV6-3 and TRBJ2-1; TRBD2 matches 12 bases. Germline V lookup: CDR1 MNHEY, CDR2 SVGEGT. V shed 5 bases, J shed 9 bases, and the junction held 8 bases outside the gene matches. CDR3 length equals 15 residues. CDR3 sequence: CASSLTSGSKGEQFF. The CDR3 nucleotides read TGTGCCAGCAGTCTGACTAGCGGGAGTAAGGGTGAGCAGTTCTTC.

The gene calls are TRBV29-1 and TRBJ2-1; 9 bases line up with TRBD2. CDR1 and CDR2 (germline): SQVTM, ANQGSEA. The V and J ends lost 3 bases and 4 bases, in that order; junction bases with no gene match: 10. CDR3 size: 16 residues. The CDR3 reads CSVDSPTSGLYNEQFF. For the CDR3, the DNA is TGCAGCGTTGATTCTCCGACTAGCGGCCTTTACAATGAGCAGTTCTTC.

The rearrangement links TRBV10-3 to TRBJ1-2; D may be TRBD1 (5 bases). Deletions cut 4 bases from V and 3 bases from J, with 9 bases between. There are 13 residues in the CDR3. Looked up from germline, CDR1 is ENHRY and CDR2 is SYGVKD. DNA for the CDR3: TGTGCCATCAGTGGAACAGGCGACTATGGCTACACCTTC. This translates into CAISGTGDYGYTF.

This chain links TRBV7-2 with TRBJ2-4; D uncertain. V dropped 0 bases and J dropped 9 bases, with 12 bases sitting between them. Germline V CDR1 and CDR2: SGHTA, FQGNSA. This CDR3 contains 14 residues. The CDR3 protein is CASSLAPGTGIQYF. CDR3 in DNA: TGTGCCAGCAGCTTAGCCCCAGGAACGGGCATTCAGTACTTC.

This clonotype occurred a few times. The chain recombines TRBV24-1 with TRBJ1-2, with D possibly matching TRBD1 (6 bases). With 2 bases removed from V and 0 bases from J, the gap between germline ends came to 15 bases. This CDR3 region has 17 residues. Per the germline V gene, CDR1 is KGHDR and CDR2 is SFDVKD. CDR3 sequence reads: CATSDSGADPTNYGYTF. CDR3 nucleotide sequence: TGTGCCACCAGTGATTCGGGGGCAGATCCAACTAACTATGGCTACACCTTC.

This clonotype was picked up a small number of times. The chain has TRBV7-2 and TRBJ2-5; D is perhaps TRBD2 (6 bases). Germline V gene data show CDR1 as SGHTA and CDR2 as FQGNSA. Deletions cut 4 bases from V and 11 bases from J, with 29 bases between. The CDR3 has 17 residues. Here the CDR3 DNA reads TGTGCCAGCAGCTACGGTGTGTTAGCGGTTTCCTACAATGAGCAGTACTTC. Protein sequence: CASSYGVLAVSYNEQYF.

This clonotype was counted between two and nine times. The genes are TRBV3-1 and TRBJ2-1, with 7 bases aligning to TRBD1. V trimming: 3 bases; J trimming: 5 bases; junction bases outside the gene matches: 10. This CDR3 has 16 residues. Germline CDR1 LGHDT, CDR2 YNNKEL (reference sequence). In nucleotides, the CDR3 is TGTGCCAGCAGCCAGACAGGGCTTCACCAAAACAATGAGCAGTTCTTC. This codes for CASSQTGLHQNNEQFF.

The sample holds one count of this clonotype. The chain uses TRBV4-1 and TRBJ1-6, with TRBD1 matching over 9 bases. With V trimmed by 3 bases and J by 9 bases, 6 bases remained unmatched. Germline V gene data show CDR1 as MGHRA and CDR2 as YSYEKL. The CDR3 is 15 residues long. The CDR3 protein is CASSQGQGFSSPLHF. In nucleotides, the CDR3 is TGCGCCAGCAGCCAGGGACAGGGATTCAGTTCACCCCTCCACTTT.

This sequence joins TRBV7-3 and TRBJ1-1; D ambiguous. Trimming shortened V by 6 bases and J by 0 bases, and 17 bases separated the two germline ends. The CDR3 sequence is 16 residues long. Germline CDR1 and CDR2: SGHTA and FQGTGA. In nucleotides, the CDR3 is TGTGCCAGCAGTTTAGGTCGGGCGGAGTTGAACACTGAAGCTTTCTTT. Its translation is CASSLGRAELNTEAFF. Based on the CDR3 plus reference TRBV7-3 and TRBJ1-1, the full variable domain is GAGVSQTPSNKVTEKGKYVELRCDPISGHTALYWYRQSLGQGPEFLIYFQGTGAADDSGLPNDRFFAVRPEGSVSTLKIQRTERGDSAVYLCASSLGRAELNTEAFFGQGTRLTVV.

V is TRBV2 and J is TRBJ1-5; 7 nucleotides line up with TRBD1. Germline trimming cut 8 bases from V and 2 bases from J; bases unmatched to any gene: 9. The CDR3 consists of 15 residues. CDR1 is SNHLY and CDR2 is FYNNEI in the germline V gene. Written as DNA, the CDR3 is TGTGCCAGCGAACAGACAGGGCGAGGCAATCAGCCCCAGCATTTT. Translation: CASEQTGRGNQPQHF.

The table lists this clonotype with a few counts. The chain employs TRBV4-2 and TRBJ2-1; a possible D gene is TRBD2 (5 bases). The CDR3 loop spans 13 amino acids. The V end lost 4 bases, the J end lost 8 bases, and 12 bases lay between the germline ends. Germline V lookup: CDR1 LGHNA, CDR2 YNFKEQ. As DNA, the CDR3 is TGTGCCAGCAGCCTCCCTAGCACCCATGAGCAGTTCTTC. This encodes CASSLPSTHEQFF.

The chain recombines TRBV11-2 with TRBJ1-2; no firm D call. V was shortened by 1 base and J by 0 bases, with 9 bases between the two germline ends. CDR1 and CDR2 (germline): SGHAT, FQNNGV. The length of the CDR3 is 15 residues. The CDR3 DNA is TGTGCCAGCAGCTTAGCCAACCCAGCTAACTATGGCTACACCTTC. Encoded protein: CASSLANPANYGYTF.

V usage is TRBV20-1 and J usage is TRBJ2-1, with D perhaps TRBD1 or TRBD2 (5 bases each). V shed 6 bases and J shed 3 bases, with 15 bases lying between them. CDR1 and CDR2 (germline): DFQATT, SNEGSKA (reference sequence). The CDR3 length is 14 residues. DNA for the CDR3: TGCAGTGCCCGACCGGGACGAAGCTACAATGAGCAGTTCTTC. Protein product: CSARPGRSYNEQFF.

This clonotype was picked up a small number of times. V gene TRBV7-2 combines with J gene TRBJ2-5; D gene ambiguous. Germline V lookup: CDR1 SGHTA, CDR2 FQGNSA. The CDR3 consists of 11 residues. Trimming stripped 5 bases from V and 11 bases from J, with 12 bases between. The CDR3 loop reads CASSIRAEQYF. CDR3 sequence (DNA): TGTGCCAGCAGCATCCGGGCGGAGCAGTACTTC.

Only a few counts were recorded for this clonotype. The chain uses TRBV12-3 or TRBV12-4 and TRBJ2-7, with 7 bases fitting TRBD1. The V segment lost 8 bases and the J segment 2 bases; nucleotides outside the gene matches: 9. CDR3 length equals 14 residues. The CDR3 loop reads CASSLRDSTYEQYF. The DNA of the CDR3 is TGTGCCAGCTCACTCCGGGACAGCACCTACGAGCAGTACTTC.

CDR3 nucleotide sequence: TGTGCCAGCAGCCCTAGGATAGGTAGCGGACTATACAATGAGCAGTTCTTC. This translates into CASSPRIGSGLYNEQFF. The chain links TRBV7-2 to TRBJ2-1; D is possibly TRBD2 (6 bases). The CDR3 loop spans 17 amino acids. The V gene lost 5 bases and the J gene lost 4 bases, with 21 bases spanning the gap. Germline V gene sequence: CDR1 SGHTA, CDR2 FQGNSA.

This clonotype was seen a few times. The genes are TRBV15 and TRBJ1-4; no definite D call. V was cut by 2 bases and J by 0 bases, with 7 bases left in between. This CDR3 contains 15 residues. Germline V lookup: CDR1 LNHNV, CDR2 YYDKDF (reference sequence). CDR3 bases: TGTGCCACCAGCAGAACCGGAACAACTAATGAAAAACTGTTTTTT. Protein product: CATSRTGTTNEKLFF.